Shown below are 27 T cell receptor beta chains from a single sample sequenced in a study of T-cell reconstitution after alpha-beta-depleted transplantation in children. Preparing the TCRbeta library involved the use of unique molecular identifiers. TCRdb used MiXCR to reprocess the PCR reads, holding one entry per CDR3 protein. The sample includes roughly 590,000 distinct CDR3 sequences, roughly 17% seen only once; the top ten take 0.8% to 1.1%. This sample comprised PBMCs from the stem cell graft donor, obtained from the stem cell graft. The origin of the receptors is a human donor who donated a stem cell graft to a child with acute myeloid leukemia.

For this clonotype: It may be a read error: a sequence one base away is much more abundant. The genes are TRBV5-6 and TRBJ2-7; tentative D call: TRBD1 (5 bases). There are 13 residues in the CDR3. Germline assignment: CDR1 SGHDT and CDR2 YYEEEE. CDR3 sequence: CASSLNRYYEPYF. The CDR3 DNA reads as TGTGCCAGCAGCTTGAACAGGTACTACGAGCCGTACTTC.

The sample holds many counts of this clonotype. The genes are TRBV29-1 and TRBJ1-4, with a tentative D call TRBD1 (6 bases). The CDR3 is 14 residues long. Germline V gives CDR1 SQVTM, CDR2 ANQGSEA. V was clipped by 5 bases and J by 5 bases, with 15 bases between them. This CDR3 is CSVRGGGINEKLFF. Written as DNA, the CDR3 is TGCAGCGTTAGGGGGGGCGGGATAAATGAAAAACTGTTTTTT.

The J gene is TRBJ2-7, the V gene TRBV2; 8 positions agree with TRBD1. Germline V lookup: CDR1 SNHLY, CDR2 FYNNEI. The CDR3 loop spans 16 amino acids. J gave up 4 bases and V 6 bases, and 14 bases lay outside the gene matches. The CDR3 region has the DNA TGTGCCAGCAGCGTCCAACCCGACGGACAGGGATACGAGCAGTACGTC. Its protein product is CASSVQPDGQGYEQYV.

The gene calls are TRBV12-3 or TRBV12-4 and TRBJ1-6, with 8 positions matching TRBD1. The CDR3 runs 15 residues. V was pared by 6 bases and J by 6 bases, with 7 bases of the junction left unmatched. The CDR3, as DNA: TGTGCCAGCAGCCCCTGGACAGGGATTAATTCACCCCTCCACTTT. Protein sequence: CASSPWTGINSPLHF.

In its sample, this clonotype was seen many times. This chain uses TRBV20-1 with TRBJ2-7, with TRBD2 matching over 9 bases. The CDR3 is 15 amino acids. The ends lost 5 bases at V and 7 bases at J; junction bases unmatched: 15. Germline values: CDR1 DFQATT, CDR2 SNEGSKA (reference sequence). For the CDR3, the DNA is TGCAGTGCTTCGGCAGTGGCTAGCGGGGAAAGGGAGCAGTACGTC. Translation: CSASAVASGEREQYV.

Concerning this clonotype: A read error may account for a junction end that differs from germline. The CDR3 nucleotides read TGTGCCAGCAGCTTAGCAGCCGGGGGGCTGAACACCCGGGAGCTGTTTTTT. Protein product: CASSLAAGGLNTRELFF. The rearrangement links TRBV7-2 to TRBJ2-2, with D possibly TRBD2 on 7 matching bases. The CDR3 runs 17 residues. Germline V gene data show CDR1 as SGHTA and CDR2 as FQGNSA. The variable domain in full, completed from reference TRBV7-2 and TRBJ2-2, reads GAGVSQSPSNKVTEKGKDVELRCDPISGHTALYWYRQSLGQGLEFLIYFQGNSAPDKSGLPSDRFSAERTGGSVSTLTIQRTQQEDSAVYLCASSLAAGGLNTRELFFGEGSRLTVL.

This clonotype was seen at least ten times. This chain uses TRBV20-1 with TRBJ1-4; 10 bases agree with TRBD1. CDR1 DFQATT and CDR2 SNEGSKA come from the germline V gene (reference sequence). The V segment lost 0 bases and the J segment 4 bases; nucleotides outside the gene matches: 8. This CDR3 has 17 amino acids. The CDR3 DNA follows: TGCAGTGCTAGAGACAGGGACAGGGGAGGAAGTAATGAAAAACTGTTTTTT. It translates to CSARDRDRGGSNEKLFF.

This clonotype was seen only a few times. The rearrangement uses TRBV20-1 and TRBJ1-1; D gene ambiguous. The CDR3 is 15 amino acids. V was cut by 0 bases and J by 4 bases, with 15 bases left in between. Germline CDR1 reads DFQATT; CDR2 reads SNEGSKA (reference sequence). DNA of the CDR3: TGCAGTGCTAGAGACTCGAGAGGGTCGGCCACTGAAGCTTTCTTT. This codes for CSARDSRGSATEAFF.

CDR3 in amino acids: CAISLSMGDTEAFF. The CDR3 region has the DNA TGTGCCATCAGCCTCTCTATGGGGGACACTGAAGCTTTCTTT. The chain joins TRBV10-3 to TRBJ1-1; weak D call: TRBD1 (5 bases). CDR1 and CDR2 (germline): ENHRY, SYGVKD. CDR3 size: 14 residues. V was shortened by 6 bases and J by 3 bases, with 14 bases between the two germline ends.

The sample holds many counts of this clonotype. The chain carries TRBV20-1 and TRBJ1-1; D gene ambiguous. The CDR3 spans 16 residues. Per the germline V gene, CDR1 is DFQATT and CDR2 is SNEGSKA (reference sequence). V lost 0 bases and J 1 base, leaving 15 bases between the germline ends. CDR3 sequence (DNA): TGCAGTGCTAGAGATTCTCGAGGGATAGCGAACACTGAAGCTTTCTTT. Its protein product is CSARDSRGIANTEAFF.

The CDR3 protein is CASSPKSAGLASTDTQYF. The CDR3 coding sequence is TGTGCCAGCAGCCCAAAGAGCGCGGGACTAGCGAGCACAGATACGCAGTATTTT. The J gene is TRBJ2-3, the V gene TRBV7-8; 10 bases are a match to TRBD2. Germline values: CDR1 SGHVS, CDR2 FQNEAQ. This CDR3 is built from 18 residues. The ends lost 5 bases at V and 0 bases at J; junction bases unmatched: 11. The variable domain in full, completed from reference TRBV7-8 and TRBJ2-3, reads GAGVSQSPRYKVAKRGQDVALRCDPISGHVSLFWYQQALGQGPEFLTYFQNEAQLDKSGLPSDRFFAERPEGSVSTLKIQRTQQEDSAVYLCASSPKSAGLASTDTQYFGPGTRLTVL.

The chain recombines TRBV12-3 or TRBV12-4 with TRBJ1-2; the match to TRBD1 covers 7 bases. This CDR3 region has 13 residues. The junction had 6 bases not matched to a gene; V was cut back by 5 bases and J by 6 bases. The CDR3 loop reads CASSPDRRDGYTF. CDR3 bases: TGTGCCAGCAGTCCGGACAGGAGGGATGGCTACACCTTC.

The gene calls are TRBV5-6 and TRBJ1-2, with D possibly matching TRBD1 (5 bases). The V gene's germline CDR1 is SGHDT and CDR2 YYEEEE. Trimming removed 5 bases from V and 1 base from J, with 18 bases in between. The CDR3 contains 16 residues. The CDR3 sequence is CASRGVRAGINYGYTF. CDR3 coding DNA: TGTGCCAGCAGGGGGGTGAGGGCAGGGATTAACTATGGCTACACCTTC.

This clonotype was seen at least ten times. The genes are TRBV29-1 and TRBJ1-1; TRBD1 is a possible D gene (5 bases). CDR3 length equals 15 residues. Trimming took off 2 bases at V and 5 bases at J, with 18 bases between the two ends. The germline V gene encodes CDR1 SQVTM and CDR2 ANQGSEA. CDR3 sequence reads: CSVEPAGWGWTEAFF. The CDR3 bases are TGCAGCGTTGAACCCGCTGGGTGGGGGTGGACTGAAGCTTTCTTT.

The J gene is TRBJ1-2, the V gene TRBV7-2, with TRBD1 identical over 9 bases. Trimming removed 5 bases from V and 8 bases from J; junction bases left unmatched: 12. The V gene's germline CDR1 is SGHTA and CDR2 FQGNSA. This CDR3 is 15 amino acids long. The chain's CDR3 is CASSETSRDREGYTF. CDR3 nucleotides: TGTGCCAGCAGCGAGACCTCCCGGGACAGGGAAGGCTACACCTTC.

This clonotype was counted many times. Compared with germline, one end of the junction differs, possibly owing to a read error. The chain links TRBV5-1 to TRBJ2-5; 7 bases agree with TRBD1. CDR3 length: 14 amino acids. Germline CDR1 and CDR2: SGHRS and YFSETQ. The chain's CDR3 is CASSLGDSQETQYF. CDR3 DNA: TGTGCCAGCAGCTTGGGGGACAGCCAAGAGACCCAGTACTTC.

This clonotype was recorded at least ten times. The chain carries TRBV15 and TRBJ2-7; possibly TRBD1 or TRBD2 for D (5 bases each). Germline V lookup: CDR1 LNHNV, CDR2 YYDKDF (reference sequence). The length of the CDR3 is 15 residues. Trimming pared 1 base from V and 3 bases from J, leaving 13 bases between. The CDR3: CATSRATGPNYEQYF. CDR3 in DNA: TGTGCCACCAGCAGAGCAACGGGACCGAACTACGAGCAGTACTTC. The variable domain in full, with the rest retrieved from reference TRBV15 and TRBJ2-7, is DAMVIQNPRYQVTQFGKPVTLSCSQTLNHNVMYWYQQKSSQAPKLLFHYYDKDFNNEADTPDNFQSRRPNTSFCFLDIRSPGLGDTAMYLCATSRATGPNYEQYFGPGTRLTVT.

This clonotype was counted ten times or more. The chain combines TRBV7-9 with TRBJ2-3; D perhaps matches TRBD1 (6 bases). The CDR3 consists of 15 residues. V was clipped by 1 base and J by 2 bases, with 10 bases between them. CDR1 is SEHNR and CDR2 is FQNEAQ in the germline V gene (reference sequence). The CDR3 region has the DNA TGTGCCAGCAGCTTAGGGGCAGGGGTCACAGATACGCAGTATTTT. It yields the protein CASSLGAGVTDTQYF.

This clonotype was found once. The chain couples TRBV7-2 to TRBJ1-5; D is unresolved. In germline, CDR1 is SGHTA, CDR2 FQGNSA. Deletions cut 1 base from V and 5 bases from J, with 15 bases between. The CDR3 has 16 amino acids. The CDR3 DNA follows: TGTGCCAGCAGCTTAGGGTCGGGAATAGGACATCAGCCCCAGCATTTT. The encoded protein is CASSLGSGIGHQPQHF.

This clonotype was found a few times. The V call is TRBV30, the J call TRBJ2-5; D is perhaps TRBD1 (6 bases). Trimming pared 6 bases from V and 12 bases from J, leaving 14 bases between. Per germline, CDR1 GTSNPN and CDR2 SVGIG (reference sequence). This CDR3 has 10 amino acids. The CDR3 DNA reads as TGTGCCTGCCGGGACAAGGAAAAGTACTTC. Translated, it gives CACRDKEKYF.

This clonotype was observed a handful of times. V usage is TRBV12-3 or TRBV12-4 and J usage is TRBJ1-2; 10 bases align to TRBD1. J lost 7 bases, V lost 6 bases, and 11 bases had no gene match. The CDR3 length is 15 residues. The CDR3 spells CASSPGTGEWGGYTF. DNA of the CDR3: TGTGCCAGCAGCCCCGGGACAGGGGAATGGGGTGGCTACACCTTC.

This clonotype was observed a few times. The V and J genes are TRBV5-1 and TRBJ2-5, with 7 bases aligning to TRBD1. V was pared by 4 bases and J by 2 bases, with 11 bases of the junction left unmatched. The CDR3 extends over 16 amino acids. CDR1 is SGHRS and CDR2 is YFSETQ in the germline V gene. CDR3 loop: CASSTSQGQKQETQYF. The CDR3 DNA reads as TGCGCCAGCAGCACATCACAGGGACAGAAACAAGAGACCCAGTACTTC.

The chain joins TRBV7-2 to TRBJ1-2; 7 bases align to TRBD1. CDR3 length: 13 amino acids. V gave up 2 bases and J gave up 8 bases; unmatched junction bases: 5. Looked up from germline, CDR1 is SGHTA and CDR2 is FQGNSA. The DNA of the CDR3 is TGTGCCAGCAGCTTAAAGGGGGCGGGGGGCTACACCTTC. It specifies CASSLKGAGGYTF.

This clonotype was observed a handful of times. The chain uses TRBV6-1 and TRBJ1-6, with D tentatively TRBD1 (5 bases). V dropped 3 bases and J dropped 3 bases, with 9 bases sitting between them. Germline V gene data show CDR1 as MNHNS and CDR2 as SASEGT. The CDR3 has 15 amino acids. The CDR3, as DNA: TGTGCCAGCAGTGAGGGGGGGGTCTATAATTCACCCCTCCACTTT. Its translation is CASSEGGVYNSPLHF.

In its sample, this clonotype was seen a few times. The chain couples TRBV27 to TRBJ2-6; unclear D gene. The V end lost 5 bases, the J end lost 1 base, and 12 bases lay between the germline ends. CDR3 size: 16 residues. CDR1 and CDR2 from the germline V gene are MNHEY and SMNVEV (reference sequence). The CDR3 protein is CASSPMDLSGANVLTF. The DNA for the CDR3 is TGTGCCAGCAGTCCCATGGACCTGTCTGGGGCCAACGTCCTGACTTTC.

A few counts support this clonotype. CDR3 amino acids: CASSLSTGRGYSGANVLTF. The CDR3 DNA reads as TGTGCCAGCAGCTTGTCAACAGGGAGGGGATACTCTGGGGCCAACGTCCTGACTTTC. This chain uses TRBV11-1 with TRBJ2-6; TRBD2 might be the D (7 bases). The CDR3 loop spans 19 amino acids. Trimming removed 3 bases at V and 0 bases at J, with 18 bases between. The germline V gene encodes CDR1 SGHAT and CDR2 FQDESV (reference sequence).

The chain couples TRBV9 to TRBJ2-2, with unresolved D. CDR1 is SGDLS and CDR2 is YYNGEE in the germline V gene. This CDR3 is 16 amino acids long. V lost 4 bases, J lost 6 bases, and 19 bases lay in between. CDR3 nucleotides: TGTGCCAGCAGCCCTAGTCCAGAAAGTCGCGCCGGGGAGCTGTTTTTT. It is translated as CASSPSPESRAGELFF.